The 31 T cell receptor beta chains below all came from one sample that was sequenced in a study of human T cells and chemical hapten exposure. The time point here: patch test 1, 2 weeks after DPC sensitization. Treatment defined: therapeutic diphenylcyclopropenone sensitization with weekly scalp DPC. TCRdb re-called the RACE reads through MiXCR, storing one row per CDR3 protein. The profile shows tens of thousands of distinct CDR3 sequences, roughly 10% of them singletons. Material: whole blood, obtained in connection with sensitization to the hapten diphenylcyclopropenone (DPC). Receptors were obtained from a woman aged 50 to 60 with alopecia areata. Some clones in this sample may be carry-over from other donors' samples.

This clonotype was detected many times. J is TRBJ2-3 and V is TRBV12-3 or TRBV12-4, with D possibly matching TRBD1 (6 bases). The length of the CDR3 is 15 residues. V dropped 3 bases and J dropped 2 bases, with 12 bases sitting between them. The CDR3 bases are TGTGCCAGCAGTTTTGGGGCAGGGGCCACAGATACGCAGTATTTT. Its translation is CASSFGAGATDTQYF.

The table lists this clonotype with a few counts. The genes are TRBV29-1 and TRBJ1-1; 8 nucleotides agree with TRBD1. The J segment lost 7 bases and the V segment lost 2 bases, leaving 9 bases of the junction unmatched. Germline loops: CDR1 SQVTM, CDR2 ANQGSEA. This CDR3 has 14 amino acids. The CDR3 loop is CSVERQGTLVEAFF. The CDR3 DNA reads TGCAGCGTTGAACGACAGGGGACCCTCGTTGAAGCTTTCTTT.

In its sample, this clonotype was seen a few times. For the CDR3, the DNA is TGTGCCAGCAGCACCCGAGCCCAGGTGAGCTCCTACAATGAGCAGTTCTTC. Translation gives CASSTRAQVSSYNEQFF. The chain is built from TRBV12-3 or TRBV12-4 and TRBJ2-1; D is unresolved. The V end lost 6 bases, the J end lost 0 bases, and 18 bases lay between the germline ends. The CDR3 covers 17 residues.

This clonotype was counted at least ten times. This chain connects TRBV6-2 or TRBV6-3 to TRBJ1-1; D gene ambiguous. CDR1 is MNHEY and CDR2 is SVGEGT in the germline V gene. V lost 4 bases and J 5 bases, leaving 20 bases between the germline ends. The CDR3 covers 16 residues. The CDR3 here is CASSSFRGGGRTEAFF. In nucleotides, the CDR3 is TGTGCCAGCAGTTCTTTTCGAGGAGGAGGGCGGACTGAAGCTTTCTTT.

This clonotype was detected only a few times. The rearrangement links TRBV27 to TRBJ2-3, with TRBD1 as a possible D gene (5 bases). The V end lost 3 bases, the J end lost 0 bases, and 10 bases lay between the germline ends. Germline loops: CDR1 MNHEY, CDR2 SMNVEV (reference sequence). This CDR3 region has 15 residues. CDR3: CASSFGGASTDTQYF. The CDR3 DNA follows: TGTGCCAGCAGTTTTGGTGGGGCTAGCACAGATACGCAGTATTTT.

V gene TRBV4-1 combines with J gene TRBJ2-7, with no clear D. Deletions cut 0 bases from V and 6 bases from J, with 12 bases between. This CDR3 has 14 amino acids. In germline, CDR1 is MGHRA, CDR2 YSYEKL. CDR3 protein: CASSQEAPAAEQYF. In nucleotides, the CDR3 is TGCGCCAGCAGCCAAGAGGCGCCAGCAGCCGAGCAGTACTTC.

This clonotype was seen a handful of times. The chain is built from TRBV6-6 and TRBJ2-7; TRBD1 aligns across 8 bases. This CDR3 contains 15 residues. Germline V gene lookup returns CDR1 MNHNY and CDR2 SVGAGI (reference sequence). The junction had 10 bases not matched to a gene; V was cut back by 7 bases and J by 2 bases. CDR3 in DNA: TGTGCCAGCACCGTTACAGGGACAGGAGCCTACGAGCAGTACTTC. Translating gives CASTVTGTGAYEQYF.

This clonotype has at least ten counts. The chain recombines TRBV11-2 with TRBJ2-7; 7 bases map to TRBD1. Germline V gene data show CDR1 as SGHAT and CDR2 as FQNNGV. This CDR3 is built from 15 residues. Trimming took 3 bases from V and 6 from J; bases not matched to a gene: 11. Written as DNA, the CDR3 is TGTGCCAGCAGCTTCAGGTCGGGACAGCCCTTCGAGCAGTACTTC. It codes for CASSFRSGQPFEQYF.

This clonotype was counted a single time. V and J are TRBV28 and TRBJ2-7; possibly TRBD1 for D (6 bases). CDR1 and CDR2 (germline): MDHEN, SYDVKM. The CDR3 loop spans 14 amino acids. Trimming removed 5 bases from V and 3 bases from J, with 14 bases in between. This CDR3 is CASSPPDSNYEQYF. In nucleotides, the CDR3 is TGTGCCAGCAGTCCCCCGGACAGCAACTACGAGCAGTACTTC.

This clonotype appeared a few times. The CDR3 DNA follows: TGCAGCGTTCGAGGGACTTACGAGCAGTACTTC. This sequence encodes CSVRGTYEQYF. This chain connects TRBV29-1 to TRBJ2-7; a weak D match, TRBD2 (6 bases). The germline V and J ends were trimmed by 5 bases and 4 bases, with 9 bases remaining between them. From germline, CDR1 is SQVTM and CDR2 ANQGSEA. There are 11 residues in the CDR3.

This clonotype has a handful of counts. The rearrangement uses TRBV29-1 and TRBJ2-3; unclear D gene. The CDR3 spans 15 residues. V shed 4 bases and J shed 0 bases, with 14 bases lying between them. Looked up from germline, CDR1 is SQVTM and CDR2 is ANQGSEA. CDR3 nucleotides: TGCAGCGTTGTGGTTTCCGGGCATAGCACAGATACGCAGTATTTT. This sequence encodes CSVVVSGHSTDTQYF.

This clonotype was observed at least ten times. The V call is TRBV12-3 or TRBV12-4, the J call TRBJ1-5; 12 nucleotides agree with TRBD1. The CDR3 length is 14 residues. The trim removed 6 bases at V and 6 bases at J, leaving 3 bases unmatched. The CDR3 here is CASRSGQGAQPQHF. The CDR3 coding sequence is TGTGCCAGCAGATCGGGACAGGGGGCTCAGCCCCAGCATTTT.

This sequence joins TRBV2 and TRBJ1-5; possibly TRBD1 for D (6 bases). The germline V and J ends were trimmed by 8 bases and 0 bases, with 11 bases remaining between them. Germline V lookup: CDR1 SNHLY, CDR2 FYNNEI. The CDR3 runs 14 residues. The CDR3 is CASRGGNSNQPQHF. In DNA form, the CDR3 reads TGTGCCAGCCGAGGGGGGAATAGCAATCAGCCCCAGCATTTT.

This clonotype came up many times. This sequence joins TRBV4-1 and TRBJ1-5, with D uncertain. Germline CDR1 reads MGHRA; CDR2 reads YSYEKL. The CDR3 sequence is 12 residues long. The V and J ends lost 3 bases and 9 bases respectively, with 9 bases between them. Written as DNA, the CDR3 is TGCGCCAGCAGCCACCCTATCGGGCCCCAGCATTTT. The encoded protein is CASSHPIGPQHF.

The rearrangement links TRBV13 to TRBJ2-1, with 7 positions matching TRBD2. The length of the CDR3 is 15 residues. Germline loops: CDR1 PRHDT, CDR2 FYEKMQ (reference sequence). V was clipped by 0 bases and J by 4 bases; unmatched bases: 3. CDR3 region: CASSLGLAAYNEQFF. The CDR3 DNA reads as TGTGCCAGCAGCTTAGGGCTAGCGGCTTACAATGAGCAGTTCTTC.

In its sample, this clonotype was seen many times. The chain carries TRBV12-3 or TRBV12-4 and TRBJ2-1; TRBD1 matches 10 bases. V shed 10 bases, J shed 6 bases, and the junction held 9 bases outside the gene matches. CDR3 length: 14 amino acids. The CDR3 loop is CATVPGDRGNEQFF. The CDR3 DNA sequence: TGTGCCACCGTACCAGGGGACAGGGGCAATGAGCAGTTCTTC.

This clonotype was recorded many times. This sequence joins TRBV28 and TRBJ1-1, with no clear D. Germline V lookup: CDR1 MDHEN, CDR2 SYDVKM. Deletions cut 2 bases from V and 10 bases from J, with 17 bases between. The CDR3 totals 14 residues. In DNA form, the CDR3 reads TGTGCCAGCAGTTTAGCCGATCCTTTGATCCGAGCTTTCTTT. Its translation: CASSLADPLIRAFF.

CDR3 amino acids: CSAMLAVLDTQYF. The CDR3 DNA is TGCAGTGCTATGCTAGCTGTGTTAGATACGCAGTATTTT. The genes are TRBV20-1 and TRBJ2-3; D might be TRBD2 (5 bases). V dropped 4 bases and J dropped 5 bases, with 13 bases sitting between them. CDR3 length: 13 amino acids. Germline loops: CDR1 DFQATT, CDR2 SNEGSKA (reference sequence).

Many counts were recorded for this clonotype. The chain combines TRBV2 with TRBJ2-5; 7 nucleotides match TRBD1. Unmatched junction bases numbered 11, after V lost 5 bases and J lost 5 bases. CDR3 size: 15 residues. Germline V gene lookup returns CDR1 SNHLY and CDR2 FYNNEI. The CDR3 is CASSPRTGRAETQYF. In DNA, the CDR3 is TGTGCCAGCAGTCCTCGGACAGGACGGGCGGAGACCCAGTACTTC.

Remarks on this clonotype: An end of the junction differs from the germline gene, which may be a read error. The chain carries TRBV28 and TRBJ1-5; 8 nucleotides agree with TRBD1. There are 10 residues in the CDR3. Germline values: CDR1 MDHEN, CDR2 SYDVKM. In DNA, the CDR3 is TGTGCCAGCTCCGCGGACAGGGCCTATTTT. It translates to CASSADRAYF.

This clonotype was detected a few times. The chain links TRBV5-1 to TRBJ2-1; possible D gene TRBD2, 6 bases. V was trimmed by 4 bases and J by 6 bases, leaving 14 bases between them. Germline CDR1 reads SGHRS; CDR2 reads YFSETQ. This CDR3 contains 14 residues. As DNA, the CDR3 is TGCGCCAGCAGCGCGTGGGACTTCGGCAATGAGCAGTTCTTC. Protein sequence: CASSAWDFGNEQFF.

This clonotype was seen a handful of times. The gene calls are TRBV30 and TRBJ1-6; no firm D call. V gave up 0 bases and J gave up 9 bases, with 6 bases separating them. Germline CDR1 and CDR2: GTSNPN and SVGIG (reference sequence). The CDR3 runs to 12 residues. The CDR3: CAWSVGVSPLHF. Here the CDR3 DNA reads TGTGCCTGGAGTGTTGGGGTTTCACCCCTCCACTTT.

This clonotype was counted many times. J is TRBJ2-4 and V is TRBV6-2 or TRBV6-3; D call uncertain. Looked up from germline, CDR1 is MNHEY and CDR2 is SVGEGT. The CDR3 runs to 15 residues. Deletions cut 6 bases from V and 0 bases from J, with 12 bases between. CDR3 region: CASSYMAIAKNIQYF. CDR3 DNA sequence: TGTGCCAGCAGCTATATGGCTATAGCCAAAAACATTCAGTACTTC.

This chain joins TRBV6-5 and TRBJ2-1; D is possibly TRBD2 (5 bases). CDR1 and CDR2 (germline): MNHEY, SVGAGI. This CDR3 is 15 amino acids long. Trimming pared 2 bases from V and 4 bases from J, leaving 12 bases between. The CDR3 DNA reads TGTGCCAGCAGTTACCAGCGGTTGGGTTACAATGAGCAGTTCTTC. Its protein is CASSYQRLGYNEQFF.

This clonotype was recorded at least ten times. The genes are TRBV14 and TRBJ1-6; no reliable D call. This CDR3 contains 15 residues. V shed 1 base and J shed 3 bases, with 7 bases lying between them. In germline, CDR1 is SGHDN, CDR2 FVKESK. As DNA, the CDR3 is TGTGCCAGCAGCCAAGGGGTCCACTATAATTCACCCCTCCACTTT. Translated, it gives CASSQGVHYNSPLHF.

This clonotype appeared many times. The chain is built from TRBV18 and TRBJ1-5; 11 nucleotides line up with TRBD1. Germline CDR1 KGHSH, CDR2 LQKENI. The CDR3 runs to 18 residues. V was pared by 1 base and J by 2 bases, with 7 bases of the junction left unmatched. CDR3 sequence: CASSPQGQGARGNQPQHF. The CDR3 DNA follows: TGTGCCAGCTCACCACAAGGACAGGGGGCAAGAGGCAATCAGCCCCAGCATTTT.

The chain has TRBV27 and TRBJ2-1, with TRBD2 as a possible D gene (6 bases). Trimming pared 2 bases from V and 9 bases from J, leaving 20 bases between. The CDR3 runs 16 residues. Germline V lookup: CDR1 MNHEY, CDR2 SMNVEV (reference sequence). CDR3 region: CASSLAVGGPFSEQFF. CDR3 bases: TGTGCCAGCAGTTTAGCTGTGGGAGGCCCTTTTAGTGAGCAGTTCTTC.

The genes are TRBV20-1 and TRBJ2-5, with 12 bases matching TRBD2. The CDR3 is made up of 15 amino acids. The germline CDR1 and CDR2 sequences are DFQATT and SNEGSKA (reference sequence). Losses at the gene ends were 1 base for V and 8 bases for J; bases not matched to a gene: 8. The chain's CDR3 is CSARARLAGVGTQYF. CDR3 DNA: TGCAGTGCTAGAGCTAGACTAGCGGGAGTAGGAACCCAGTACTTC.

This clonotype has at least ten counts. The chain is built from TRBV29-1 and TRBJ1-1; D not resolved. This CDR3 spans 11 amino acids. CDR1 SQVTM and CDR2 ANQGSEA come from the germline V gene. Between the trimmed V and J ends, which lost 7 bases and 8 bases, there was a span of 14 bases. The CDR3 loop is CSAAVRKEAFF. The CDR3 DNA sequence: TGCAGCGCCGCCGTTCGCAAAGAAGCTTTCTTT.

This clonotype was counted at least ten times. V is TRBV5-1 and J is TRBJ2-7; D remains ambiguous. CDR1 SGHRS and CDR2 YFSETQ come from the germline V gene. The length of the CDR3 is 14 residues. V was shortened by 1 base and J by 2 bases, with 10 bases between the two germline ends. The CDR3 loop is CASSLSGGAYEQYF. CDR3 coding DNA: TGCGCCAGCAGCTTGTCGGGCGGAGCCTACGAGCAGTACTTC.

The genes are TRBV12-3 or TRBV12-4 and TRBJ1-1; 7 bases fit TRBD1. This CDR3 has 15 amino acids. V lost 5 bases to trimming and J lost 0 bases; unmatched junction nucleotides: 6. In DNA form, the CDR3 reads TGTGCCAGCAGTCGAGACAGGGTCATGAACACTGAAGCTTTCTTT. Protein product: CASSRDRVMNTEAFF.